Listed here are 6 T cell receptor beta chains from one sample, sequenced in a study of CD8 T cells in Susac syndrome. Random hexamers were used to reverse transcribe roughly 0.45 to 1 ug of RNA. TCRdb re-called the immunoSEQ multiplex PCR reads with MiXCR, one entry per CDR3 protein. This table has over 70,000 distinct CDR3 sequences, approximately 96% appearing once. Sequenced material: CD8+ T cells from PBMCs. The receptors derive from a human donor with Susac syndrome.

The chain couples TRBV2 to TRBJ1-5; tentative D call: TRBD1 (5 bases). CDR3 length: 13 residues. V lost 3 bases to trimming and J lost 8 bases, with 11 bases between them. The germline V gene encodes CDR1 SNHLY and CDR2 FYNNEI. The CDR3 loop reads CASSEQGMEPQHF. CDR3 DNA sequence: TGTGCCAGCAGTGAGCAGGGCATGGAGCCCCAGCATTTT.

The rearrangement uses TRBV20-1 and TRBJ1-1; tentatively, D is TRBD1 (6 bases). Germline V gene lookup returns CDR1 DFQATT and CDR2 SNEGSKA (reference sequence). V was clipped by 4 bases and J by 0 bases, with 12 bases between them. This CDR3 comprises 14 residues. The CDR3 sequence: CSAIPQGMNTEAFF. The CDR3 DNA reads TGCAGTGCTATTCCCCAGGGGATGAACACTGAAGCTTTCTTT.

The rearrangement links TRBV20-1 to TRBJ1-2; TRBD1 matches at 7 bases. This CDR3 region has 16 residues. Germline CDR1 is DFQATT and CDR2 is SNEGSKA (reference sequence). V shed 2 bases and J 1 base; nucleotides not matched to a gene: 10. CDR3 in DNA: TGCAGTGCTAGACCTTCCCGACAGGGCCTTAACTATGGCTACACCTTC. Amino acids: CSARPSRQGLNYGYTF.

Only one count was recorded for this clonotype. The gene calls are TRBV4-1 and TRBJ2-3; D gene uncertain. Germline CDR1 is MGHRA and CDR2 is YSYEKL. The CDR3 is 14 amino acids. Trimming removed 1 base from V and 5 bases from J, with 10 bases in between. As DNA, the CDR3 is TGCGCCAGCAGCCAAGTAGGGCGCCAAGATACGCAGTATTTT. Translating gives CASSQVGRQDTQYF.

This chain joins TRBV4-3 and TRBJ1-6; D gene ambiguous. The CDR3 runs 14 residues. The germline gives CDR1 LGHNA, CDR2 YSLEER. V was cut by 1 base and J by 8 bases, with 9 bases left in between. Here the CDR3 DNA reads TGCGCCAGCAGCCAAGGGGGTAGTGATTCACCCCTCCACTTT. It translates to CASSQGGSDSPLHF.

The chain carries TRBV20-1 and TRBJ2-5; 10 nucleotides align to TRBD2. This CDR3 has 15 residues. Germline loops: CDR1 DFQATT, CDR2 SNEGSKA (reference sequence). The V gene end was trimmed by 7 bases and the J gene end by 2 bases; junction bases not matched to a gene: 10. For the CDR3, the DNA is TGCAGTGGCGTACACGGGACTAGCGCACAAGAGACCCAGTACTTC. Translated, it gives CSGVHGTSAQETQYF.